This is a list of T cell receptor beta chains from one sample in a study of T cell responses to AZD1222 COVID-19 vaccine. This table comes from immunoSEQ multiplex PCR, and its TCRdb copy is limited to in-frame clones, with some not included. The data contain 100,000 to 150,000 clones, over 80% of them singletons. The input for sequencing was peripheral blood, taken on day 0 of AZD1222 vaccination. The receptor source for this set is an adult in good health. The CDR3 runs from the conserved cysteine through the conserved F or W. The order of the fields is V gene, clone size, J gene, D gene, CDR3 DNA, CDR3 protein. The D gene is left open where the match is weak. For some rows the clone size is stated as once, few or many, or as a class when expanded; others skip it.

TRBV5-8	-	TRBJ1-5	-	TGTGCCAGCAGCTTGATGGGTAGCAATCAGCCCCAGCATTTT	CASSLMGSNQPQHF
TRBV27	-	TRBJ1-1	-	TGTGCCAGCAGTTTTTGGGGGCGGGTGGGGAACACTGAAGCTTTCTTT	CASSFWGRVGNTEAFF
TRBV13	-	TRBJ2-1	-	TGTGCCAGCAGTTCGGACGGGGTTTCGGAGTCCTACAATGAGCAGTTCTTC	CASSSDGVSESYNEQFF
TRBV10-3	-	TRBJ2-1	TRBD2	TGTGCCATCAGCGCCGGGACTAGCGCGAACAATGAGCAGTTCTTC	CAISAGTSANNEQFF
TRBV29-1	-	TRBJ1-2	-	TGCAGCGTTGAAGATCGGCCCCTCCGGGACGGCCAAACCTATGGCTACACCTTC	CSVEDRPLRDGQTYGYTF
TRBV7-2	-	TRBJ2-5	-	TGTGCCAGCACCCTCGGGGGTTTGGAGACCCAGTACTTC	CASTLGGLETQYF
TRBV5-1	-	TRBJ1-1	-	TGCGCCAGCAGCCTCCAGGGACCCAGCGCCCGTGTTGCTGAAGCTTTCTTT	CASSLQGPSARVAEAFF
TRBV13	-	TRBJ2-3	-	TGTGCCAGCAGCCCCGGGCAGGCGGGGTGGAGAGATACGCAGTATTTT	CASSPGQAGWRDTQYF
TRBV3-1/TRBV3-2	-	TRBJ2-7	-	TGTGCCAGCAGCCTGGGACAAACCTACGAGCAGTACTTC	CASSLGQTYEQYF
TRBV18	-	TRBJ1-6	TRBD1	TGTGCCAGCTCACCCTTCGGACAGGCCCATAATTCACCCCTCCACTTT	CASSPFGQAHNSPLHF
TRBV6-2/TRBV6-3	-	TRBJ1-1	TRBD1	TGTGCCAGCAGTCGCGGGACAGGGAATATTGGCACTGAAGCTTTCTTT	CASSRGTGNIGTEAFF
TRBV28	-	TRBJ1-4	-	TGTGCCAGTTCGGCCACCTTTAATGAAAAACTGTTTTTT	CASSATFNEKLFF
TRBV5-6	-	TRBJ1-6	-	TGTGCCAGCAGCCCCCCGCCTTGGGGTTTTAATTCACCCCTCCACTTT	CASSPPPWGFNSPLHF
TRBV9	-	TRBJ1-1	-	TGTGCCAGCAGCGTAGGTGGGACAAAGAACACTGAAGCTTTCTTT	CASSVGGTKNTEAFF
TRBV30	-	TRBJ1-5	-	TGTGCCTGGAGTGTGGCGGGACTCAGCAATCAGCCCCAGCATTTT	CAWSVAGLSNQPQHF
TRBV19	-	TRBJ1-5	TRBD1	TGTGCCAGTAGACTCAGGGGGCGCGAGCAGCCCCAGCATTTT	CASRLRGREQPQHF
TRBV3-1/TRBV3-2	-	TRBJ1-2	TRBD1	TGTGCCAGCAGCCACGGGACAGGGGGCTTCTATGGCTACACCTTC	CASSHGTGGFYGYTF
TRBV27	-	TRBJ2-2	TRBD1	TGTGCCAGCAGGCCACAGGGGGCTCTGTACACCGGGGAGCTGTTTTTT	CASRPQGALYTGELFF
TRBV11-3	-	TRBJ2-5	TRBD2	TGTGCCAGCAGCGCCGCCGGGACTACTACGGAGACCCAGTACTTC	CASSAAGTTTETQYF
TRBV6-5	-	TRBJ2-7	-	TGTGCCAGCAGACCGGGGCAGACATACGAGCAGTACTTC	CASRPGQTYEQYF
TRBV10-1	-	TRBJ2-7	-	TGCGCCAGCAGCGAAGGGACCTCAGGAGGGCAGTACTTC	CASSEGTSGGQYF
TRBV27	-	TRBJ1-5	-	TGTGCCAGCAGTTTGTGGGGGAATCAGCCCCAGCATTTT	CASSLWGNQPQHF
TRBV12-3/TRBV12-4	-	TRBJ1-1	-	TGTGCCAGCAGTTTTTACAAGAACACTGAAGCTTTCTTT	CASSFYKNTEAFF
TRBV6-1	-	TRBJ1-2	-	TGTGCCAGCAGTGAAGGGGGCAGGGAGGGTGGCTACACCTTC	CASSEGGREGGYTF
TRBV19	-	TRBJ2-7	TRBD1	TGTGCCAGTAGTTCGGACAGGGCCTACGAGCAGTACTTC	CASSSDRAYEQYF
TRBV30	-	TRBJ1-5	TRBD1	TGTGCCTGGGACAGGGGTAGCAATCAGCCCCAGCATTTT	CAWDRGSNQPQHF
TRBV29-1	-	TRBJ1-2	-	TGCAGCGCGAGGGGACGGAACTATGGCTACACCTTC	CSARGRNYGYTF
TRBV5-1	once	TRBJ1-2	-	TGCGCCAGCAGCACTACAGATAACTATGGCTACACCTTC	CASSTTDNYGYTF
TRBV5-1	once	TRBJ2-7	TRBD1	TGCGCCAGCAGCATATCCGGGGACAGGGCTCACGAGCAGTACTTC	CASSISGDRAHEQYF